Described below is a single T cell receptor beta chain sequence and its context. Its cognate antigen is unknown. The data originate from a study of shared clonotypes between healthy human individuals. Notes on the study in general: Among donors, sharing of clonotypes was expected to be affected by sequencing depth.

Generated by immunoSEQ multiplex PCR, the TCRdb table keeps only in-frame clones and is missing some. The sample has under 750,000 clones; 72% are singletons. Only Caucasian adults living in Nashville, Tennessee served as donors. The germline gives CDR1 MGHDK, CDR2 SYGVNS. The V gene lost 4 bases and the J gene lost 6 bases, with 19 bases spanning the gap. This CDR3 is built from 15 residues. The chain recombines TRBV25-1 with TRBJ2-7; a weak D match, TRBD2 (6 bases). This receptor was taken from a woman aged 30 to 39 in good health. Specimen: memory CD4+ T cells sorted from blood. Subset denoted: CD45RA-negative fraction. CDR3 nucleotide sequence: TGTGCCAGCAGTGCCGACCCCCGGCGGGGAGGCGAGCAGTACTTC. This translates into CASSADPRRGGEQYF.